This T cell receptor (beta chain) was captured in a study of OX40 agonist ivuxolimab in advanced cancers. Whole-study context: The patients got ivuxolimab, which is an agonistic anti-OX40 (CD134) antibody.

Clones were read by immunoSEQ multiplex PCR, and TCRdb kept only the in-frame ones, dropping some. The top ten clones hold roughly 19% of a sample with tens of thousands of clones, more than 85% of them seen once. The germline V gene has CDR1 SGHRS and CDR2 YFSETQ. The CDR3 spans 14 residues. Deletions cut 0 bases from V and 4 bases from J, with 8 bases between. The genes are TRBV5-1 and TRBJ2-1; weak D call: TRBD2 (6 bases). Specimen: CD4+ or CD8+ T cells sorted from blood, collected in a trial of the OX40 agonist ivuxolimab. This sequence was found in an adult with an advanced solid tumor such as melanoma, head and neck, liver or kidney cancer. This CDR3 is CASSLAAGYNEQFF. In DNA form, the CDR3 reads TGCGCCAGCAGCTTGGCGGCGGGGTACAATGAGCAGTTCTTC. Variable domain in full (rest from reference TRBV5-1 and TRBJ2-1): KAGVTQTPRYLIKTRGQQVTLSCSPISGHRSVSWYQQTPGQGLQFLFEYFSETQRNKGNFPGRFSGRQFSNSRSEMNVSTLELGDSALYLCASSLAAGYNEQFFGPGTRLTVL.